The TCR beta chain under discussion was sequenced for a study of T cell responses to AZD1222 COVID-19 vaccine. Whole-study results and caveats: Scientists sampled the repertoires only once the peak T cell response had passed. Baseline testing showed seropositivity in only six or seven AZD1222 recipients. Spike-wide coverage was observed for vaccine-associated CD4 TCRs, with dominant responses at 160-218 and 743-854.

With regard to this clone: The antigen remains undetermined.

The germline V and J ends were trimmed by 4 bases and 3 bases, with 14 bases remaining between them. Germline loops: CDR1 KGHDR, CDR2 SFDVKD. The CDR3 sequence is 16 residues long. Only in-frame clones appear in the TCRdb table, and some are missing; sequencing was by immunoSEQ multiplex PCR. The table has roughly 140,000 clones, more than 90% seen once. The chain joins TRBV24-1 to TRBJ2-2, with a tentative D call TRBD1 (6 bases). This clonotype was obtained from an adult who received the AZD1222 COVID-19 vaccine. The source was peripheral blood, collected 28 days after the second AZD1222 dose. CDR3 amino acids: CATSDIVAGDTGELFF. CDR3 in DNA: TGTGCCACCAGTGACATTGTAGCAGGGGACACCGGGGAGCTGTTTTTT.